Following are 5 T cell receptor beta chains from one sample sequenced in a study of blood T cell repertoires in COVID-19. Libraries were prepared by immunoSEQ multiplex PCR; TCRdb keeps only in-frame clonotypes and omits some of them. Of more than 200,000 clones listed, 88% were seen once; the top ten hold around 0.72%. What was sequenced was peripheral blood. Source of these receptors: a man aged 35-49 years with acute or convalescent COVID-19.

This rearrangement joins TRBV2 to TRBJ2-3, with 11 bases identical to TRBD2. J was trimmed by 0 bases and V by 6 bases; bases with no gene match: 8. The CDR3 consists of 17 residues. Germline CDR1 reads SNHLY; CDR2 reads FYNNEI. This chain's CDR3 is CASRRLAGTPSTDTQYF. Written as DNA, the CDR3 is TGTGCCAGCAGGAGACTAGCGGGGACCCCTAGCACAGATACGCAGTATTTT.

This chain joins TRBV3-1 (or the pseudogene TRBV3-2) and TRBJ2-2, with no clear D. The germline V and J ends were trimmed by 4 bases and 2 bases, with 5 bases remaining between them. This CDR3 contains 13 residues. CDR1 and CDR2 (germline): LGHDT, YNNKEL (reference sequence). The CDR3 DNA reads TGTGCCAGCAGCCCCTTTAACACCGGGGAGCTGTTTTTT. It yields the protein CASSPFNTGELFF.

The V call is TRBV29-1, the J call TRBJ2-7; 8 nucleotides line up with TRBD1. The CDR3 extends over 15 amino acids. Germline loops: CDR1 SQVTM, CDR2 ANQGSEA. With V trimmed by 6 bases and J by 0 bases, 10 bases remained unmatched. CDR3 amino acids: CSVIDTGGSSYEQYF. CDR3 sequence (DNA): TGCAGCGTGATAGATACAGGGGGTAGCTCCTACGAGCAGTACTTC.

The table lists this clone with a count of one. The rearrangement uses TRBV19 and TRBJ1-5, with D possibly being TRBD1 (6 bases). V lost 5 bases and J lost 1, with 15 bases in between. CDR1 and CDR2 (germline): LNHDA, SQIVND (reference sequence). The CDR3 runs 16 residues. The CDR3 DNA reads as TGTGCCAGTAGTCAAAACAGGGTTTTCAGCAATCAGCCCCAGCATTTT. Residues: CASSQNRVFSNQPQHF.

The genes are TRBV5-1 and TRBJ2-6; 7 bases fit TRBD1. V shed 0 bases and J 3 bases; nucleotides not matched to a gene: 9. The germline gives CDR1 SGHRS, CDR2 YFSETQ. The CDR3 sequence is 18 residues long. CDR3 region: CASSLGDREISGANVLTF. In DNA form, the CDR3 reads TGCGCCAGCAGCTTGGGCGACAGGGAAATTAGTGGGGCCAACGTCCTGACTTTC.